Below, 14 T cell receptor beta chains from the same sample are listed, as sequenced in a study of blood T cell repertoires in COVID-19. Profiled with immunoSEQ multiplex PCR; TCRdb holds only in-frame clones, not every one. This sample has 50,000 to 80,000 clones, with around 80% found just once. The material sequenced was peripheral blood. These receptors were collected from a man aged 55 to 70 with COVID-19, enrolled during active disease.

The V call is TRBV11-1, the J call TRBJ2-5, with a possible D match to TRBD2 (5 bases). This CDR3 comprises 15 residues. Trimming stripped 5 bases from V and 0 bases from J, with 13 bases between. Per the germline V gene, CDR1 is SGHAT and CDR2 is FQDESV (reference sequence). The CDR3 nucleotides are TGTGCCAGCAGCCCCTCGTCGGGGAACCAAGAGACCCAGTACTTC. This sequence encodes CASSPSSGNQETQYF.

The chain joins TRBV3-1 (or the pseudogene TRBV3-2) to TRBJ2-5; the D gene is possibly TRBD1 (6 bases). CDR3 size: 15 residues. Germline V gene lookup returns CDR1 LGHDT and CDR2 YNNKEL (reference sequence). Trimming removed 4 bases from V and 7 bases from J, with 19 bases in between. The DNA for the CDR3 is TGTGCCAGCAGCCCCAGTCGGGCAGGGGCAGGGACCCAGTACTTC. Its protein product is CASSPSRAGAGTQYF.

On this clone itself: Other DNA sequences within the sample encode an identical CDR3. V is TRBV5-1 and J is TRBJ2-5, with D possibly being TRBD2 (6 bases). Trimming shortened V by 5 bases and J by 1 base, and 9 bases separated the two germline ends. The CDR3 extends over 13 amino acids. From germline, CDR1 is SGHRS and CDR2 YFSETQ. CDR3 coding DNA: TGCGCCAGCAGTCCGGGACTCCAAGAGACCCAGTACTTC. Amino acids: CASSPGLQETQYF.

The rearrangement uses TRBV10-3 and TRBJ2-5; no definite D call. The CDR3 contains 16 residues. Trimming removed 0 bases at V and 0 bases at J, with 11 bases between. The germline V gene encodes CDR1 ENHRY and CDR2 SYGVKD. CDR3 region: CAISESKETYQETQYF. CDR3 sequence (DNA): TGTGCCATCAGTGAGTCGAAGGAGACGTACCAAGAGACCCAGTACTTC.

The V call is TRBV28, the J call TRBJ1-2, with 9 bases lining up with TRBD1. The CDR3 covers 14 residues. J lost 7 bases, V lost 7 bases, and 10 bases had no gene match. Germline loops: CDR1 MDHEN, CDR2 SYDVKM. The chain's CDR3 is CASTPGQGLSGYTF. As DNA, the CDR3 is TGTGCCAGCACACCGGGACAGGGTTTGAGTGGCTACACCTTC.

In this sample, this clone turned up a few times. This sequence joins TRBV15 and TRBJ2-2; 7 bases map to TRBD1. The V segment lost 7 bases and the J segment 4 bases; nucleotides outside the gene matches: 6. CDR3 length: 14 residues. Germline V gene data show CDR1 as LNHNV and CDR2 as YYDKDF (reference sequence). CDR3 residues: CATKRQGSTGELFF. The CDR3 DNA follows: TGTGCCACCAAGAGACAGGGAAGCACCGGGGAGCTGTTTTTT.

The chain combines TRBV5-1 with TRBJ2-7; D remains unclear. The CDR3 extends over 11 amino acids. Trimming took off 2 bases at V and 5 bases at J, with 5 bases between the two ends. The germline V gene encodes CDR1 SGHRS and CDR2 YFSETQ. The CDR3 protein is CASSFLDEQYF. In DNA, the CDR3 is TGCGCCAGCAGCTTCCTAGACGAGCAGTACTTC.

The chain has TRBV28 and TRBJ1-3, with unresolved D. This CDR3 has 16 amino acids. Looked up from germline, CDR1 is MDHEN and CDR2 is SYDVKM. V lost 5 bases and J lost 0, with 14 bases in between. The CDR3 spells CASSLGSARSGNTIYF. The CDR3 coding sequence is TGTGCCAGCAGTCTGGGCTCTGCCCGCTCTGGAAACACCATATATTTT.

V usage is TRBV14 and J usage is TRBJ2-5; 10 bases are a match to TRBD2. There are 16 residues in the CDR3. The V gene's germline CDR1 is SGHDN and CDR2 FVKESK. Trimming at V came to 4 bases and at J to 0 bases, leaving 5 bases not matched to a gene. The CDR3 region has the DNA TGTGCCAGCAGCCCCCAGCGGGGGGGTTACCAAGAGACCCAGTACTTC. It yields the protein CASSPQRGGYQETQYF.

Here the CDR3 reads CASSSWTGVKSNYGYTF. CDR3 DNA sequence: TGTGCCAGTAGTTCGTGGACAGGGGTCAAAAGTAACTATGGCTACACCTTC. The chain links TRBV19 to TRBJ1-2; the match to TRBD1 covers 9 bases. Germline CDR1 and CDR2: LNHDA and SQIVND (reference sequence). With 5 bases clipped from V and 1 base from J, the junction kept 11 bases outside the gene matches. This CDR3 is built from 17 residues.

The rearrangement joins TRBV28 to TRBJ2-4; 9 bases fit TRBD2. CDR1 MDHEN and CDR2 SYDVKM come from the germline V gene. The V segment lost 5 bases and the J segment 0 bases; nucleotides outside the gene matches: 8. This CDR3 contains 17 residues. In DNA form, the CDR3 reads TGTGCCAGCAGTATCCGTAGCGGGGGAGTAGCCAAAAACATTCAGTACTTC. It translates to CASSIRSGGVAKNIQYF.

V gene TRBV10-3 combines with J gene TRBJ2-4, with D maybe TRBD2 (5 bases). Trimming removed 2 bases at V and 3 bases at J, with 8 bases between. The CDR3 loop spans 14 amino acids. CDR1 and CDR2 from the germline V gene are ENHRY and SYGVKD. This chain's CDR3 is CAISEPGVKNIQYF. The CDR3 DNA sequence: TGTGCCATCAGTGAGCCCGGGGTCAAAAACATTCAGTACTTC.

The chain is built from TRBV5-5 and TRBJ1-4; D ambiguous. The CDR3 is 14 residues long. Trimming cost V 6 bases and J 10 bases, with 19 bases left between them. Germline values: CDR1 SGHKS, CDR2 YYEKEE (reference sequence). Here the CDR3 DNA reads TGTGCCAGCACCTCGAGTCCCCAAGGCGGAAAACTGTTTTTT. Its translation: CASTSSPQGGKLFF.

The chain links TRBV11-2 to TRBJ2-6, with a possible D match to TRBD1 (6 bases). V was trimmed by 2 bases and J by 4 bases, leaving 12 bases between them. Germline V gene data show CDR1 as SGHAT and CDR2 as FQNNGV. This CDR3 has 16 residues. CDR3 loop: CASSLLSGAGANVLTF. CDR3 sequence (DNA): TGTGCCAGCAGCTTACTGTCAGGGGCCGGGGCCAACGTCCTGACTTTC.